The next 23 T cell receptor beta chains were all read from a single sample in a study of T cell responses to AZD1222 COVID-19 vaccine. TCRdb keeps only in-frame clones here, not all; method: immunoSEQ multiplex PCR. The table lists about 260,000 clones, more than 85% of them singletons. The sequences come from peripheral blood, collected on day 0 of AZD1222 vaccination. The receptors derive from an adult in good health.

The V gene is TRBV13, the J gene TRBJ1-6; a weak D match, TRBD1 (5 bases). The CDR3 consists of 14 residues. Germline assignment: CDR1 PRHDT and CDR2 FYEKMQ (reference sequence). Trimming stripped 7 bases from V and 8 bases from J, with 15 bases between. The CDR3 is CASTPAGRDSPLHF. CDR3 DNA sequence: TGTGCCAGCACCCCGGCGGGCAGGGATTCACCCCTCCACTTT.

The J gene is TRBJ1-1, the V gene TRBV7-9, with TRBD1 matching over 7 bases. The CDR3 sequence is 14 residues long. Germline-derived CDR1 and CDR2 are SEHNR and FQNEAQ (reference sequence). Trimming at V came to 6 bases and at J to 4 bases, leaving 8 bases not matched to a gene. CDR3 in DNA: TGTGCCAGCAGTTACACAGGGGAGGGCACTGAAGCTTTCTTT. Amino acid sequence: CASSYTGEGTEAFF.

The DNA for the CDR3 is TGCGCCAGCAGCCCGCTGGAGACAGGGGTTCAGCCCCAGCATTTT. It specifies CASSPLETGVQPQHF. J is TRBJ1-5 and V is TRBV4-1; TRBD1 matches at 8 bases. CDR3 length equals 15 residues. Losses at the gene ends were 4 bases for V and 6 bases for J; bases not matched to a gene: 8. The germline CDR1 and CDR2 sequences are MGHRA and YSYEKL.

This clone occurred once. In DNA, the CDR3 is TGTGCCTGGAGTGTCGGGACCCCAGTCCACTTT. It specifies CAWSVGTPVHF. The chain recombines TRBV30 with TRBJ1-6, with D possibly being TRBD1 (5 bases). This CDR3 has 11 residues. V shed 0 bases and J shed 17 bases, with 11 bases lying between them. Germline V CDR1 and CDR2: GTSNPN, SVGIG (reference sequence).

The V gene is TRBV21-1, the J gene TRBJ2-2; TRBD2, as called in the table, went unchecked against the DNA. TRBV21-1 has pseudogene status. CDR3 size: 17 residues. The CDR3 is CASSKGGRTRGTGELFF. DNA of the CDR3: TGTGCCAGCAGCAAAGGAGGTCGAACACGGGGGACCGGGGAGCTGTTTTTT.

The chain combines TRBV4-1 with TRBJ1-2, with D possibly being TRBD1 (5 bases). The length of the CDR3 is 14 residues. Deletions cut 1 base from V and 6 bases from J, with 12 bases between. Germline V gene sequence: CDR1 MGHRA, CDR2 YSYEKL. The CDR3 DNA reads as TGCGCCAGCAGCCAAGGCAGGGCTTCTCATGGCTACACCTTC. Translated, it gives CASSQGRASHGYTF.

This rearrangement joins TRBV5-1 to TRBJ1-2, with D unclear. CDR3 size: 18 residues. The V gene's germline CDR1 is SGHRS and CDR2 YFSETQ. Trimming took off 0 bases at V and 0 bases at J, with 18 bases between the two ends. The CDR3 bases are TGCGCCAGCAGCTTGGGGGTCCGGAGATTACCAGCTAACTATGGCTACACCTTC. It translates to CASSLGVRRLPANYGYTF.

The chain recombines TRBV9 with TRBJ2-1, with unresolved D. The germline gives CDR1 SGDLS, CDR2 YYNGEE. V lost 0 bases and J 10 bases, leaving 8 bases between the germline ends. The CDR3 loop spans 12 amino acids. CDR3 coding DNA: TGTGCCAGCAGCGTAGGGGGTCCCGAGCAGTTCTTC. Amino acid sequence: CASSVGGPEQFF.

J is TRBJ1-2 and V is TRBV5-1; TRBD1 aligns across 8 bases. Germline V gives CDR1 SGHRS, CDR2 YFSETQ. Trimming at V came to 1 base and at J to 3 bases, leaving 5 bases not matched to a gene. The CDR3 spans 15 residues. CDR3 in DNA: TGCGCCAGCAGCTTGAGGACAGGGTTAGACTATGGCTACACCTTC. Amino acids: CASSLRTGLDYGYTF.

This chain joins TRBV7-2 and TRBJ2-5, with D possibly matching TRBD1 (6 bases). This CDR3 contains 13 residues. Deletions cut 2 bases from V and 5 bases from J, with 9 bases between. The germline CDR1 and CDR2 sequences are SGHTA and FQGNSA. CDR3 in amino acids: CASSLQGLETQYF. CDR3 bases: TGTGCCAGCAGCTTACAGGGGCTCGAGACCCAGTACTTC.

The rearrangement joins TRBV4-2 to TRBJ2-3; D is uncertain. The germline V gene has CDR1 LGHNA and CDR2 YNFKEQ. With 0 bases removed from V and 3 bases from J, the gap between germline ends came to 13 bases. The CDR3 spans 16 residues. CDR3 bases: TGTGCCAGCAGCCAAGACCCGGGCTCTCTAACAGATACGCAGTATTTT. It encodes CASSQDPGSLTDTQYF.

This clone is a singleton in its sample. CDR3 in amino acids: CASSPDRDQPQHF. The DNA of the CDR3 is TGTGCCAGTAGCCCTGACAGGGATCAGCCCCAGCATTTT. This chain links TRBV19 with TRBJ1-5; 7 bases match TRBD1. V was pared by 6 bases and J by 5 bases, with 4 bases of the junction left unmatched. The germline V gene has CDR1 LNHDA and CDR2 SQIVND (reference sequence). This CDR3 is built from 13 residues. Supplemented by reference TRBV19 and TRBJ1-5, the full variable domain reads DGGITQSPKYLFRKEGQNVTLSCEQNLNHDAMYWYRQDPGQGLRLIYYSQIVNDFQKGDIAEGYSVSREKKESFPLTVTSAQKNPTAFYLCASSPDRDQPQHFGDGTRLSIL.

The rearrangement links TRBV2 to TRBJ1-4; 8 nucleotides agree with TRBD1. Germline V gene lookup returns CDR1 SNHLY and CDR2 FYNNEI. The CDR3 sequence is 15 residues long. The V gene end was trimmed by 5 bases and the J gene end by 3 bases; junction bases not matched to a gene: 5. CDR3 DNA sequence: TGTGCCAGCAGTCCGACAGGGGCGTCTAATGAAAAACTGTTTTTT. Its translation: CASSPTGASNEKLFF.

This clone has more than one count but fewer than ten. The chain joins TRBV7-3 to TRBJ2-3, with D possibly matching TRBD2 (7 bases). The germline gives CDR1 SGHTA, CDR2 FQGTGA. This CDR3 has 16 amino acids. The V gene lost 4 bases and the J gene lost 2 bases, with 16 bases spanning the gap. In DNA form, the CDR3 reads TGTGCCAGCAGCTGGGGGGCTAGCGGAACCACAGATACGCAGTATTTT. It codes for CASSWGASGTTDTQYF.

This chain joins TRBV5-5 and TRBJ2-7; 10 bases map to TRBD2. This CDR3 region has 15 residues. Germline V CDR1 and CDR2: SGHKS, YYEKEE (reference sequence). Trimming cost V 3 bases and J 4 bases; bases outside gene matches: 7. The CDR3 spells CASSSLRTSGYEQYF. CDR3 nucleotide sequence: TGTGCCAGCAGCTCTCTCCGGACTAGCGGTTACGAGCAGTACTTC.

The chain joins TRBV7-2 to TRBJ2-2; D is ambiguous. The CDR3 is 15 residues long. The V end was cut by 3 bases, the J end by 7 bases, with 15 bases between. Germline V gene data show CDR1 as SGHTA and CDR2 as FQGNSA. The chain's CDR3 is CASSFGSSASGELFF. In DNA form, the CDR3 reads TGTGCCAGCAGCTTTGGGTCCTCAGCAAGCGGGGAGCTGTTTTTT.

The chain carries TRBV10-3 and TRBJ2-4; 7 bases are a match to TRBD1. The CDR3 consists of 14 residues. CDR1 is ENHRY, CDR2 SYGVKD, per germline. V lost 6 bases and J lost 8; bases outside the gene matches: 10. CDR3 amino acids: CAISTDRDGYIQYF. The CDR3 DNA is TGTGCCATCAGCACAGACAGGGACGGTTACATTCAGTACTTC.

The CDR3: CASSLGETDTQYF. CDR3 DNA: TGTGCCAGCAGTTTAGGAGAAACAGATACGCAGTATTTT. This chain links TRBV28 with TRBJ2-3, with D unclear. Looked up from germline, CDR1 is MDHEN and CDR2 is SYDVKM. V lost 2 bases and J lost 3, with 6 bases in between. This CDR3 region has 13 residues.

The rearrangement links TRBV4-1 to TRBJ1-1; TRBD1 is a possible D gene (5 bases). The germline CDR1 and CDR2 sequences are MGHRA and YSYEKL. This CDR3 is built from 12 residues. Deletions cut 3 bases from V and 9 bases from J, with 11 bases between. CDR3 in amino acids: CASSHIGGKAFF. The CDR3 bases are TGCGCCAGCAGCCATATCGGGGGAAAAGCTTTCTTT.

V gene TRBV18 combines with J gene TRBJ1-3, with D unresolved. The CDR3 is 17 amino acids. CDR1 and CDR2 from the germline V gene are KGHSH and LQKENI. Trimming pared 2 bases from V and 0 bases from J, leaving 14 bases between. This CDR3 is CASSPTRDVYSGNTIYF. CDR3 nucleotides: TGTGCCAGCTCACCAACCCGCGACGTCTACTCTGGAAACACCATATATTTT.

The CDR3: CASSFGGSNEQYF. CDR3 nucleotides: TGTGCCAGCAGTTTTGGCGGGAGTAACGAGCAGTACTTC. This chain uses TRBV27 with TRBJ2-7; 7 nucleotides agree with TRBD2. Germline V gene data show CDR1 as MNHEY and CDR2 as SMNVEV (reference sequence). J lost 5 bases, V lost 3 bases, and 4 bases had no gene match. This CDR3 has 13 residues.

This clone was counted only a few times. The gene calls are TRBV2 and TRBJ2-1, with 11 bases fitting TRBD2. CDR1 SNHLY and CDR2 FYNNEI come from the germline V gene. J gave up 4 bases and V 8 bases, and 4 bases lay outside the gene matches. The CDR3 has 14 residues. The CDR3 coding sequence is TGTGCCAGCGTACTAGCGGGGGCTTACAATGAGCAGTTCTTC. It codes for CASVLAGAYNEQFF.

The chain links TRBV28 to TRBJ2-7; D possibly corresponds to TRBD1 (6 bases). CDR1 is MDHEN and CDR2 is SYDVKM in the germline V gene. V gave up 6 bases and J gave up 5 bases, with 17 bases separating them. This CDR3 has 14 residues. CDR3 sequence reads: CASSPSRDKNEQYF. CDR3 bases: TGTGCCAGCAGCCCCTCCCGGGACAAAAACGAGCAGTACTTC.